This T cell receptor (beta chain) was profiled in a study of CD8 T cells in ankylosing spondylitis. Regarding the study as a whole: Relatively rare in peripheral blood, disease-linked clones were also CD8+. Clones linked to disease were reported to show significant enrichment in matched ankylosing spondylitis synovial fluid. Reactive arthritis synovial fluid and blood were previously reported to contain some motif variants. What appeared characteristic of ankylosing spondylitis blood was a TCR beta motif of about eight highly homologous variants.

This clonotype was found a few times. Its antigen is as yet unknown. The V gene lost 6 bases and the J gene lost 1 base, with 16 bases spanning the gap. CDR3 length: 15 residues. Per the germline V gene, CDR1 is SGDLS and CDR2 is YYNGEE. For TCR beta, libraries came from quantitative 5'-RACE with molecular barcodes. TCRdb reprocessed the 5' RACE reads via MiXCR and lists one record per CDR3 protein. The top ten clones hold around a third of a sample with approximately 140,000 distinct CDR3 sequences, approximately 17% of them seen once. Sequenced material: blood, either unsorted or a sorted T cell fraction (not recorded which). The gene calls are TRBV9 and TRBJ1-1; D gene uncertain. The source of this sequence is a male donor with ankylosing spondylitis. CDR3 in amino acids: CASIFLGGGNTEAFF. The CDR3 DNA reads TGTGCCAGCATCTTCTTGGGTGGTGGGAACACTGAAGCTTTCTTT.